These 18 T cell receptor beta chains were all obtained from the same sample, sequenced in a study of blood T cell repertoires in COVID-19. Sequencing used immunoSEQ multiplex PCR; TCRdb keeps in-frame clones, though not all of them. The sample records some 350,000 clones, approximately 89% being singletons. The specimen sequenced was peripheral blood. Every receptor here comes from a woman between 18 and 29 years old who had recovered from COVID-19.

CDR3 protein: CASSVAGGAVLTDTQYF. In DNA, the CDR3 is TGTGCCAGCAGCGTAGCGGGAGGGGCGGTTCTCACAGATACGCAGTATTTT. The genes are TRBV9 and TRBJ2-3; the match to TRBD2 covers 8 bases. The germline V gene encodes CDR1 SGDLS and CDR2 YYNGEE. This CDR3 has 17 residues. The V and J ends lost 0 bases and 2 bases, in that order; junction bases with no gene match: 8.

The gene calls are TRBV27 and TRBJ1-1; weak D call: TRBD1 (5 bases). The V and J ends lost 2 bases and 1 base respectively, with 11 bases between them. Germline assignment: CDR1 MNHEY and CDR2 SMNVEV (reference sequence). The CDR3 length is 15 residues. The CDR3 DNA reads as TGTGCCAGCAGTTTAAACGGGGGATCGAACACTGAAGCTTTCTTT. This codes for CASSLNGGSNTEAFF.

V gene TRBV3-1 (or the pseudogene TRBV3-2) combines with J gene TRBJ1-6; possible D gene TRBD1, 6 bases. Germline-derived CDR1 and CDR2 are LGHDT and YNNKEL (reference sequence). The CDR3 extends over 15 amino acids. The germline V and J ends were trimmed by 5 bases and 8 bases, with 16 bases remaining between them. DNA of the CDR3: TGTGCCAGCAGCGCCGCAGGGGCCACGGATTCACCCCTCCACTTT. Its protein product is CASSAAGATDSPLHF.

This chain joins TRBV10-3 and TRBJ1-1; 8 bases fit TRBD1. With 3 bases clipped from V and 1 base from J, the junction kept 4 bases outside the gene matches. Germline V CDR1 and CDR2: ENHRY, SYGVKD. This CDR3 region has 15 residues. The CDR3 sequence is CAISDPGGANTEAFF. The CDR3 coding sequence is TGTGCCATCAGTGACCCAGGGGGCGCGAACACTGAAGCTTTCTTT.

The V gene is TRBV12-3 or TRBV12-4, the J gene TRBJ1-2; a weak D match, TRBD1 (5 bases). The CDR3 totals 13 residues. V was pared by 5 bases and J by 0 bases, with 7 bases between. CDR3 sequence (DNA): TGTGCCAGCAGTCCGACAGCTAACTATGGCTACACCTTC. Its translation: CASSPTANYGYTF.

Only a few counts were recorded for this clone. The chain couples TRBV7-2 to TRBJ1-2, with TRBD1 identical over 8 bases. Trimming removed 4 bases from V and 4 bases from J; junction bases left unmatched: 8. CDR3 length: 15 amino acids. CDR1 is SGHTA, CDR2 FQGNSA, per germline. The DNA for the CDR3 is TGTGCCAGCAGCTCGCGACAGGGGCCTACCTATGGCTACACCTTC. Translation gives CASSSRQGPTYGYTF. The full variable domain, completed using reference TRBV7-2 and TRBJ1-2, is GAGVSQSPSNKVTEKGKDVELRCDPISGHTALYWYRQSLGQGLEFLIYFQGNSAPDKSGLPSDRFSAERTGGSVSTLTIQRTQQEDSAVYLCASSSRQGPTYGYTFGSGTRLTVV.

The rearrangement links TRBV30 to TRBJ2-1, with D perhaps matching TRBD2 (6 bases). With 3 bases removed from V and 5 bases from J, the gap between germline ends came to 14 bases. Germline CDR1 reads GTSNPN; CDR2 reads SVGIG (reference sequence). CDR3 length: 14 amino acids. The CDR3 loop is CAWRRRAVHNEQFF. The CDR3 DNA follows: TGTGCCTGGAGAAGGAGGGCCGTCCACAATGAGCAGTTCTTC.

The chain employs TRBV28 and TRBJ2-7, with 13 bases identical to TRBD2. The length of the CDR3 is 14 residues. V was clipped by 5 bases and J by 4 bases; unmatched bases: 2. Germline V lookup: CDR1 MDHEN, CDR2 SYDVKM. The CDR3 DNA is TGTGCCAGCAGTGGACTAGCGGGAGATTACGAGCAGTACGTC. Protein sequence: CASSGLAGDYEQYV.

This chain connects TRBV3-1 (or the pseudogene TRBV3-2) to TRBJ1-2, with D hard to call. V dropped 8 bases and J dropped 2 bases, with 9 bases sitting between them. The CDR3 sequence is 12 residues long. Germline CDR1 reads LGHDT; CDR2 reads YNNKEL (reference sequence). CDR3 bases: TGTGCCAGCTTGGGCAGAAACTATGGCTACACCTTC. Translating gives CASLGRNYGYTF.

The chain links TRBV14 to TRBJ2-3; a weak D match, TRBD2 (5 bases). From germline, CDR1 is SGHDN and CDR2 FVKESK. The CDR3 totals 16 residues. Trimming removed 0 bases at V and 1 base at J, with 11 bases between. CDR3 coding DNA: TGTGCCAGCAGCCAAGAATGGGAGTCGGGCACAGATACGCAGTATTTT. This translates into CASSQEWESGTDTQYF.

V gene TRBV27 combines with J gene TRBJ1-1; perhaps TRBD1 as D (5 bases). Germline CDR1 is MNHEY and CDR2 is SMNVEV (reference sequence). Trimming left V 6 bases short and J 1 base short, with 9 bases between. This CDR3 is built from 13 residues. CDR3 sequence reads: CASRGQGNTEAFF. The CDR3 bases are TGTGCCAGCAGGGGCCAGGGGAACACTGAAGCTTTCTTT.

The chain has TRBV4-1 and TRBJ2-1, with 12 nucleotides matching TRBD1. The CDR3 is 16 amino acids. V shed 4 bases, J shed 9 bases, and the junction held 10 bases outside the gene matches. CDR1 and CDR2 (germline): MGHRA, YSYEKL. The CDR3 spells CASSPLPGQGAREQFF. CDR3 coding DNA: TGCGCCAGCAGCCCGCTACCGGGACAGGGGGCGCGTGAGCAGTTCTTC.

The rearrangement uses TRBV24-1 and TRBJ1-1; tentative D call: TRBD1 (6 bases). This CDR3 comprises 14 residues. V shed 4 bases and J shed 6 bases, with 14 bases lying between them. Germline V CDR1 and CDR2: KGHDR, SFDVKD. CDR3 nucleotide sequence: TGTGCCACCAGTGAATACGGACAGCGCGCTGAAGCTTTCTTT. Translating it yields CATSEYGQRAEAFF.

In nucleotides, the CDR3 is TGTGCCAGCAGCGCGGACCCACGGGGCACTGAAGCTTTCTTT. This sequence encodes CASSADPRGTEAFF. The V call is TRBV9, the J call TRBJ1-1; D remains unclear. Trimming shortened V by 3 bases and J by 4 bases, and 13 bases separated the two germline ends. The CDR3 loop spans 14 amino acids. The germline CDR1 and CDR2 sequences are SGDLS and YYNGEE.

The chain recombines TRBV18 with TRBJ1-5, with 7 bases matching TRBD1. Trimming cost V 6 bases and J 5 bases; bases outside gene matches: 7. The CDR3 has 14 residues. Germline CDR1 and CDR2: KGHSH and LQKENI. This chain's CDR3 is CASSEQGPDQPQHF. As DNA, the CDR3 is TGTGCCAGCTCGGAACAGGGGCCCGATCAGCCCCAGCATTTT.

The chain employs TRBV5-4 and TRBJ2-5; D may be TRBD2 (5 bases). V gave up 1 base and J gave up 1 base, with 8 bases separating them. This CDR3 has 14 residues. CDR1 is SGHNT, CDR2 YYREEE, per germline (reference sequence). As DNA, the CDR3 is TGTGCCAGCAGCTTGCCGGGGTCCCAAGAGACCCAGTACTTC. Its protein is CASSLPGSQETQYF.

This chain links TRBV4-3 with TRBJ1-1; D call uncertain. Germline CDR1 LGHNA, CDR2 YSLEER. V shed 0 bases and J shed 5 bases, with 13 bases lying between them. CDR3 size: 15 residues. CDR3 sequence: CASSQDPGSGTEAFF. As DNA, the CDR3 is TGCGCCAGCAGCCAAGACCCGGGGAGCGGGACTGAAGCTTTCTTT.

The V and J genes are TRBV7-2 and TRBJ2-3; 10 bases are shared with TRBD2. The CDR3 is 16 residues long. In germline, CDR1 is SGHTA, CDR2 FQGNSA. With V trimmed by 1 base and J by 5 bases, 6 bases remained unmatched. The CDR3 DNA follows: TGTGCCAGCAGCTTAGGCACGCGGACTAGCGGAGATACGCAGTATTTT. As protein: CASSLGTRTSGDTQYF. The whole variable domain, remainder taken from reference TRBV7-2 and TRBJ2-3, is GAGVSQSPSNKVTEKGKDVELRCDPISGHTALYWYRQSLGQGLEFLIYFQGNSAPDKSGLPSDRFSAERTGGSVSTLTIQRTQQEDSAVYLCASSLGTRTSGDTQYFGPGTRLTVL.